The clone carrying this T cell receptor beta chain came up once. Participants' own reports of clinical history determined their cohort assignment. The table came from immunoSEQ multiplex PCR; TCRdb's copy has only in-frame clones and leaves some out. The table lists just over 300,000 clones, 75% to 90% of them singletons. This sample is drawn from a study of blood T cell repertoires in COVID-19. The length of the CDR3 is 14 residues. V shed 6 bases, J shed 4 bases, and the junction held 5 bases outside the gene matches. Germline V gene data show CDR1 as LGHDT and CDR2 as YNNKEL (reference sequence). The gene calls are TRBV3-1 (or the pseudogene TRBV3-2) and TRBJ1-2; TRBD1 aligns across 10 bases. The sequenced sample was PBMCs or T cells enriched from blood (not recorded which). This TCR was recovered from a man aged 25 to 40 who had recovered from COVID-19. CDR3 in amino acids: CASSRQGATYGYTF. As DNA, the CDR3 is TGTGCCAGCAGTCGACAGGGGGCGACCTATGGCTACACCTTC.